The rows below give T cell receptor beta chains drawn from one sample of a study of cytomegalovirus exposure and HLA in healthy donors. Assay used: immunoSEQ multiplex PCR; TCRdb lists only in-frame clones, some missing. The sample holds 65,000 or so clones, approximately 60% seen once. Sample: PBMCs. The receptor source for this set is a man aged 25-45 years in good health and CMV-seronegative. CDR3s include the opening cysteine and the closing phenylalanine or tryptophan. A D gene is named only where the DNA matches it firmly. A row's size may be missing; if present it is once, few, many or a size class.

TGTGCCAGCAGCTTGAGACAGAACACTGAAGCTTTCTTT	CASSLRQNTEAFF	NA	NA	TRBV11-3	TRBJ1-1
TGTGCCAGCAGTTACGAGACAGGGCCTTCACCCCTCCACTTT	CASSYETGPSPLHF	TRBD1	NA	TRBV6-5	TRBJ1-6
TGTGCCAGCAGCGGGGGACAGGGGAGCTCTGGAAACACCATATATTTT	CASSGGQGSSGNTIYF	TRBD1	NA	TRBV5-4	TRBJ1-3
TGCAGCGGTGTTAAGTCCGGGGAGACCCAGTACTTC	CSGVKSGETQYF	NA	NA	TRBV29-1	TRBJ2-5
TGTGCCAGCAGCTTAGACACTTCCTACGAGCAGTACTTC	CASSLDTSYEQYF	NA	NA	TRBV5-4	TRBJ2-7
TGTGCCAGCAGCCGCTCTAGCGGGGGGGCGGGTGAGACCCAGTACTTC	CASSRSSGGAGETQYF	TRBD2	NA	TRBV4-2	TRBJ2-5
TGTGCCAGCAGTTACAGTGTCGGTACCATCTACGAGCAGTACTTC	CASSYSVGTIYEQYF	NA	NA	TRBV6-5	TRBJ2-7
TGTGCCAGCAGCTTTGATAGCGCCAGCACAGATACGCAGTATTTT	CASSFDSASTDTQYF	NA	NA	TRBV7-2	TRBJ2-3
TGTGCCTGGAGTAGCGACAGGGAGAAAGAGCAGTACTTC	CAWSSDREKEQYF	TRBD1	NA	TRBV30	TRBJ2-7
TGCGCCAGCAGCCAGGACAGGACCTACGAGCAGTACTTC	CASSQDRTYEQYF	TRBD1	NA	TRBV4-1	TRBJ2-7
TGTGCCAGCAAGGGACAGGGTAGTGTTCATGAGCAGTTCTTC	CASKGQGSVHEQFF	TRBD1	medium-sized	TRBV2	TRBJ2-1
TGTGCCAGCAGCCTCTTAGGTGAGGCCACTGAAGCTTTCTTT	CASSLLGEATEAFF	NA	NA	TRBV7-9	TRBJ1-1
TGTGCCAGCAGATGGCAGGGCGACTATGGCTACACCTTC	CASRWQGDYGYTF	NA	NA	TRBV2	TRBJ1-2
TGTGCCAGCAGCGCCCTGCTGGGACTCTCGGAGCAGTTCTTC	CASSALLGLSEQFF	NA	NA	TRBV9	TRBJ2-1
TGTGCCAGCAGTTATGGCGGGGACCCCGGCTACGAGCAGTACTTC	CASSYGGDPGYEQYF	NA	NA	TRBV6-5	TRBJ2-7
TGTGCCAGCACCAGACCGCGGGGTAACGCTGCGCAGTACTTC	CASTRPRGNAAQYF	NA	NA	TRBV28	TRBJ2-7
TGCGCCAGCAGCCAAGATTGGGGAGGGGGCACTGAAGCTTTCTTT	CASSQDWGGGTEAFF	NA	NA	TRBV4-1	TRBJ1-1
TGTGCCAGCTCACCGGGGACAGGCTACAATGAGCAGTTCTTC	CASSPGTGYNEQFF	TRBD1	few	TRBV18	TRBJ2-1
TGTGCCAGCTCACAAGCGGGGGGGAGGAATGAGCAGTTCTTC	CASSQAGGRNEQFF	TRBD2	NA	TRBV18	TRBJ2-1
TGCAGCATCTTGGGGGGGGAAAATACTCAAGAGACCCAGTACTTC	CSILGGENTQETQYF	TRBD2	NA	TRBV29-1	TRBJ2-5
TGTGCCAGCTCACCACAGGGGGCTAGTTCACCCCTCCACTTT	CASSPQGASSPLHF	TRBD1	NA	TRBV18	TRBJ1-6
TGTGCCAGCAGCACCCGGGACAGCCCCGAGCAGTACTTC	CASSTRDSPEQYF	TRBD1	NA	TRBV5-4	TRBJ2-7
TGTGCCAGCTCACCTGGGACAGCTCCCGAGCCCCAGCATTTT	CASSPGTAPEPQHF	TRBD1	once	TRBV18	TRBJ1-5
TGTGCCAGCAGCCAAGATGGCTCGGGATTGTCCCAGCCCCAGCATTTT	CASSQDGSGLSQPQHF	NA	NA	TRBV4-2	TRBJ1-5
TGTGCCATCAGTGAGGGCGACAGGGGATCTAACTATGGCTACACCTTC	CAISEGDRGSNYGYTF	TRBD1	NA	TRBV10-3	TRBJ1-2
TGTGCCACCAGCAGAGTAACAGGCATAGAAGAAGCTTTCTTT	CATSRVTGIEEAFF	NA	NA	TRBV15	TRBJ1-1
TGTGCCAGCAGGACGGGAATTTTCTCTGGAAACACCATATATTTT	CASRTGIFSGNTIYF	NA	medium-sized	TRBV2	TRBJ1-3
TGTGCCAGCAGTGAGGCAAGGGGGAATCAGCCCCAGCATTTT	CASSEARGNQPQHF	NA	NA	TRBV2	TRBJ1-5
TGTGCCAGCAGCTATCCGGTCTATGGCTACACCTTC	CASSYPVYGYTF	NA	once	TRBV5-8	TRBJ1-2
TGTGCCAGCAGCCCCTTAAACGACAGGGTTGATTCACCCCTCCACTTT	CASSPLNDRVDSPLHF	TRBD1	NA	TRBV7-2	TRBJ1-6
TGTGCCAGCAGCCAAGATCTGGGCAACTTGAACACTGAAGCTTTCTTT	CASSQDLGNLNTEAFF	NA	NA	TRBV14	TRBJ1-1
TGTGCCAGCAGCTCCCGGGACAGGGCGAACACTGAAGCTTTCTTT	CASSSRDRANTEAFF	TRBD1	NA	TRBV5-6	TRBJ1-1
TGTGCCAGCAGCCTTTCTCAGGGGGCCTCCTACGAGCAGTACTTC	CASSLSQGASYEQYF	TRBD1	NA	TRBV9	TRBJ2-7
TGCAGCGTTGATTCAGGGCCAGATACGCAGTATTTT	CSVDSGPDTQYF	NA	NA	TRBV29-1	TRBJ2-3
TGTGCCAGCAGTTACCTCCAGGGTACCGCTTTCTTT	CASSYLQGTAFF	NA	NA	TRBV27	TRBJ1-1